Sequencing of this T cell receptor (beta chain) was carried out in a study of identical twins (dated by TCRdb to 2015 to 2016). At the level of the whole study: TCR alpha and beta repertoires from monozygotic twins, unrelated adults of various ages and cord blood were deep-sequenced to test whether fetal clonotypes persist. To rule out contamination, the twin experiments were replicated at different times with different library preparation protocols. Beyond this particular receptor, the publication reports: Fewer insertions were carried by abundant cord blood beta clonotypes; a weaker similar trend was observed in young adult naive repertoires, while no such trend was observed in memory repertoires. In beta out-of-frame sequences, excess twin sharing was weaker, because having fewer shared sequences lowered the signal-to-noise ratio. Zero-insertion analyses could be partly confounded by invariant T cells such as MAIT and iNKT, although diverse VJ usage argued against such confounding for most clonotypes. Conclusions relied on cross-sectional statistical analysis, since the same donors could not be followed over many years. Out-of-frame TCR alpha sharing in monozygotic twins was systematically underestimated by recombination models, whereas sharing between unrelated individuals was in agreement with the recombination models. Compared with coincidental sharing between unrelated individuals, out-of-frame TCR alpha sequences shared between twins had an excess of sequences with low generation probability.

Details on this clonotype: No antigen is known for it. No much larger clone exists at a distance of one base, and base qualities are not known.

Its CDR3 holds 16 amino acids, cysteine through phenylalanine. Only the CDR3 DNA stays, 48 bases, in frame from base 1. The V end loses 0 bases and the J end loses 2 bases, and a stretch of 13 bases separates them. In the germline V gene, CDR1 corresponds to MNHEY and CDR2 to SVGAGI. Only healthy Caucasian donors were included. Three pairs of female monozygotic twins, all aged about 18 to 30 years, made up the twin cohort. Peripheral blood mononuclear cells were used as the source from which RNA for TCR libraries was isolated. The library relied on 5' RACE. Sequencing used an Illumina HiSeq 2000. A universal primer binding site was added through template switching, and the final cDNA carried a unique molecular identifier so that TCR cDNA molecules could be counted accurately. First-strand cDNA for TCR alpha and beta chains was synthesized from specific primers in the conserved constant-segment region. To control for contamination, every cDNA library carried two barcodes: a SMART-Mk sample barcode plus Illumina barcodes. TruSeq adapter sequences along with Illumina sample barcodes were introduced in two successive PCR steps. The Illumina HiSeq platform was used with custom primers to sequence TCR alpha and beta cDNA libraries. Concerning the study's data processing: MiGEC was used to process raw reads and extract unique molecular identifiers, and MiXCR was used to find CDR3 positions. For each individual, recombination models were inferred using an EM algorithm with the repgenHMM and IGoR tools. Shared clonotype analysis was performed with the tcR package in R, normalizing sharing by the product of cloneset sizes. To study raw recombination free of thymic and clonal selection effects, out-of-frame nonproductive sequences were analyzed. TCRdb reprocessed the public reads (quality trimming at Q25 with fastp, clone calling with MiXCR) and kept in-frame beta chains. Identical CDR3 proteins give one entry, which carries the most common genes and DNA. The V and J calls reflect TCRdb's pipeline rather than the authors' work. This sample lists roughly 720,000 distinct CDR3 sequences; about 18% were detected once. Around 14% of the sample rests with the top ten.

This sample also appeared in a second study, on T cells expressing NK-cell markers. The second publication reports: Three sorted T-cell subsets (CD3+CD56+NKG2C+, CD3+CD56+NKG2C- and CD3+CD56-NKG2C+) from several donors had their TCR beta-chain repertoires profiled. Of the eight sequenced donors, seven were found to be HCMV-seropositive and one was found to be HCMV-seronegative. In several experiments an anti-gammadeltaTCR antibody was added to restrict sorting to alphabetaTCR-expressing T cells. For about 6 donors, the dominant CD3+CD56+NKG2C+ clonotypes were among the top 10 CD8+ clonotypes and accounted for roughly 1.0-7.5% of CD8+ T cells. Those dominant clonotypes were again the most abundant among CD3+CD56-NKG2C+ cells in a handful of donors, at roughly 28.3-60.1%. It remained unclear whether the expanded NKG2C-expressing T cell clones were specific for HCMV antigens. The study sequenced eight donors, all healthy volunteers chosen at random: three men and five women. A commercial ELISA kit detecting HCMV-specific IgG in serum was used to determine HCMV serostatus. For about 6 donors, bulk peripheral blood T-cell repertoires were additionally sequenced from unsorted PBMC. MIGEC was used to demultiplex reads and group the reads by UMI, and MiTCR was used to assemble and quantify clonotypes. Only TCR cDNA sequences supported by at least two reads were kept to exclude erroneous sequences. The tcR package was used for downstream repertoire analysis, and clonotypes were matched between fractions using CDR3 nucleotide sequence together with V segment. VDJmatch was used to annotate antigen specificity against VDJdb, with one amino acid substitution in CDR3 allowed.

This TCR was recovered from a woman aged 18-35 years in good health. The source material was PBMCs. The rearrangement joined TRBV6-5 to TRBJ1-1; the D gene is not confidently resolved. The CDR3 here reads CASSYSGRESNTEAFF. The DNA is as follows: TGTGCCAGCAGTTACTCTGGTAGGGAGAGCAACACTGAAGCTTTCTTT.